The 29 T cell receptor beta chains reported below all come from one sample, sequenced in a study of blood T cells in healthy people across ages. Using a J-beta primer mix together with a sample-barcoded 5' primer, a second PCR was run for about 6 to 12 cycles. TCRdb reanalysed the 5' RACE reads using MiXCR and keeps one entry per CDR3 protein. The data hold 1.6 million or so distinct CDR3 sequences, with about 31% observed a single time. Sequenced input: blood. The receptors were sampled from a woman in her 30s in good health.

This clonotype was seen a handful of times. The chain has TRBV5-1 and TRBJ2-5; TRBD2 aligns across 10 bases. The CDR3 is 19 amino acids. From germline, CDR1 is SGHRS and CDR2 YFSETQ. V was pared by 1 base and J by 5 bases, with 17 bases of the junction left unmatched. DNA of the CDR3: TGCGCCAGCAGCTTGCCCCCCACTAGCGGGGCGCGACGCTGGGAGACCCAGTACTTC. Translating it yields CASSLPPTSGARRWETQYF.

This clonotype came up many times. This chain links TRBV5-1 with TRBJ2-5; D not certain. This CDR3 region has 14 residues. Trimming removed 0 bases at V and 5 bases at J, with 11 bases between. The germline CDR1 and CDR2 sequences are SGHRS and YFSETQ. The CDR3 DNA reads as TGCGCCAGCAGCTTGGTGACCCACGGGGAGACCCAGTACTTC. Amino acids: CASSLVTHGETQYF.

This clonotype was seen more than once but under ten times. The chain carries TRBV4-1 and TRBJ2-3; 10 nucleotides align to TRBD2. CDR3 length equals 15 residues. Germline V CDR1 and CDR2: MGHRA, YSYEKL. Trimming took 2 bases from V and 13 from J; bases not matched to a gene: 12. CDR3 sequence (DNA): TGCGCCAGCAGCCAACGTAGCGGGAGGAGTGACTCGAAGTATTTT. Its translation: CASSQRSGRSDSKYF.

In its sample, this clonotype was seen once. This sequence joins TRBV18 and TRBJ2-5; 7 bases map to TRBD2. The DNA end favors TRBJ2-7, so the J call may be wrong. The CDR3 is made up of 14 amino acids. Germline assignment: CDR1 KGHSH and CDR2 LQKENI. CDR3 coding DNA: TGTGCCAGCTCACCAGGTGGCAGGGAGGGCGAGCAGTACTTC. Amino acids: CASSPGGREGEQYF.

Comment on this clonotype: A much larger clone lies a single base off, so this may be a read error. As DNA, the CDR3 is TGCAGTGCTACTGACAGGGGGTCAGAGACCCAGTACTTC. It specifies CSATDRGSETQYF. This chain links TRBV20-1 with TRBJ2-5, with 9 positions matching TRBD1. The CDR3 has 13 residues. Losses at the gene ends were 4 bases for V and 4 bases for J; bases not matched to a gene: 4. The germline gives CDR1 DFQATT, CDR2 SNEGSKA (reference sequence).

This clonotype was detected only a few times. This sequence joins TRBV20-1 and TRBJ2-3; perhaps TRBD2 as D (6 bases). The length of the CDR3 is 16 residues. Germline CDR1 reads DFQATT; CDR2 reads SNEGSKA (reference sequence). V was pared by 3 bases and J by 3 bases, with 19 bases between. The CDR3 here is CSASGLRGEATDTQYF. CDR3 DNA sequence: TGCAGTGCTAGCGGTCTTCGCGGGGAGGCTACAGATACGCAGTATTTT.

The chain combines TRBV4-1 with TRBJ2-2; 7 positions agree with TRBD2. V shed 4 bases and J 5 bases; nucleotides not matched to a gene: 7. The length of the CDR3 is 15 residues. Germline CDR1 reads MGHRA; CDR2 reads YSYEKL. In DNA, the CDR3 is TGCGCCAGCAGCCCTGGACTAGGTCGTACCGGGGAGCTGTTTTTT. The encoded protein is CASSPGLGRTGELFF.

This chain connects TRBV13 to TRBJ2-1; TRBD1 matches at 8 bases. CDR1 PRHDT and CDR2 FYEKMQ come from the germline V gene (reference sequence). The CDR3 covers 15 residues. Losses at the gene ends were 5 bases for V and 9 bases for J; bases not matched to a gene: 12. CDR3 coding DNA: TGTGCCAGCAGCCCTGAAGGGACAGGCTCGGGTGAGCAGTTCTTC. It specifies CASSPEGTGSGEQFF. Full variable domain (remainder filled in from reference TRBV13 and TRBJ2-1): AAGVIQSPRHLIKEKRETATLKCYPIPRHDTVYWYQQGPGQDPQFLISFYEKMQSDKGSIPDRFSAQQFSDYHSELNMSSLELGDSALYFCASSPEGTGSGEQFFGPGTRLTVL.

This clonotype came up a few times. The chain recombines TRBV11-2 with TRBJ2-1; TRBD2 matches 7 bases. V shed 1 base and J 7 bases; nucleotides not matched to a gene: 10. The CDR3 runs 16 residues. Germline assignment: CDR1 SGHAT and CDR2 FQNNGV. DNA for the CDR3: TGTGCCAGCAGCTTAGGACTAGTGGGGGGGTTGAATGAGCAGTTCTTC. It is translated as CASSLGLVGGLNEQFF.

As for this clonotype: Being one base from a much bigger clone, this may be a read error. V usage is TRBV10-3 and J usage is TRBJ2-5, with a possible D match to TRBD2 (5 bases). Germline V gene lookup returns CDR1 ENHRY and CDR2 SYGVKD. The CDR3 sequence is 13 residues long. The V gene lost 0 bases and the J gene lost 11 bases, with 13 bases spanning the gap. DNA of the CDR3: TGTGCCATCAGTGAGTCAGTGAGAGGCGGGCAGTACTTC. Translated, it gives CAISESVRGGQYF.

The J gene is TRBJ2-1, the V gene TRBV7-3, with D possibly matching TRBD2 (5 bases). The germline CDR1 and CDR2 sequences are SGHTA and FQGTGA. The CDR3 loop spans 15 amino acids. V was cut by 5 bases and J by 13 bases, with 24 bases left in between. The CDR3 DNA reads as TGTGCCAGCAGCGCCCGGGCCCTTGCCGGGGAGACCCAGTTCTTC. This translates into CASSARALAGETQFF.

V usage is TRBV3-1 and J usage is TRBJ1-5; D may be TRBD1 (6 bases). The CDR3 has 15 amino acids. The germline V and J ends were trimmed by 3 bases and 6 bases, with 15 bases remaining between them. Germline V gene sequence: CDR1 LGHDT, CDR2 YNNKEL (reference sequence). The CDR3 reads CASSQRGQGAQPQHF. Here the CDR3 DNA reads TGTGCCAGCAGCCAGCGGGGGCAGGGCGCTCAGCCCCAGCATTTT.

This clonotype was seen at least ten times. This chain connects TRBV5-1 to TRBJ2-1, with D possibly being TRBD2 (6 bases). The V and J ends lost 4 bases and 1 base respectively, with 12 bases between them. The CDR3 length is 15 residues. The V gene's germline CDR1 is SGHRS and CDR2 YFSETQ. CDR3 in DNA: TGCGCCAGCAGCGGCCGGGACTCTTCCTACAATGAGCAGTTCTTC. This sequence encodes CASSGRDSSYNEQFF.

The chain carries TRBV7-8 and TRBJ2-4; 8 bases line up with TRBD1. The J call is uncertain, as TRBJ2-7 better fits the DNA end. The CDR3 covers 17 residues. The germline V gene has CDR1 SGHVS and CDR2 FQNEAQ. The CDR3 DNA reads TGTGCCAGCAGCTCGCAGGGTTTCGTCGGACAGGGCTACGAGCAGTACTTC. Residues: CASSSQGFVGQGYEQYF.

This clonotype was counted a few times. The chain uses TRBV28 and TRBJ1-2; perhaps TRBD1 as D (6 bases). Germline V gene sequence: CDR1 MDHEN, CDR2 SYDVKM. The CDR3 loop spans 13 amino acids. Deletions cut 7 bases from V and 4 bases from J, with 13 bases between. CDR3 amino acids: CASNTGSGYGYTF. The CDR3 coding sequence is TGTGCCAGCAATACAGGGAGCGGCTATGGCTACACCTTC.

This clonotype appeared a few times. The chain joins TRBV28 to TRBJ2-5; possible D gene TRBD2, 5 bases. This CDR3 region has 12 residues. Trimming shortened V by 6 bases and J by 6 bases, and 11 bases separated the two germline ends. Germline V gene lookup returns CDR1 MDHEN and CDR2 SYDVKM. CDR3 coding DNA: TGTGCCAGCAGGTCACGGGATCAGACCCAGTACTTC. It yields the protein CASRSRDQTQYF.

The rearrangement uses TRBV6-6 and TRBJ2-3; 14 bases are shared with TRBD2. CDR1 is MNHNY and CDR2 is SVGAGI in the germline V gene (reference sequence). The CDR3 spans 15 residues. Germline trimming cut 7 bases from V and 2 bases from J; bases unmatched to any gene: 2. The CDR3 region is CASKGLAGVTDTQYF. The CDR3 DNA follows: TGTGCCAGCAAGGGACTAGCGGGGGTCACAGATACGCAGTATTTT.

The J gene is TRBJ2-5, the V gene TRBV2; D unclear. This CDR3 comprises 12 residues. Germline V gene sequence: CDR1 SNHLY, CDR2 FYNNEI. Trimming cost V 10 bases and J 0 bases, with 9 bases left between them. The CDR3, as DNA: TGTGCCACTCAGACAAACCAAGAGACCCAGTACTTC. It encodes CATQTNQETQYF.

This sequence joins TRBV4-1 and TRBJ1-2, with 10 bases fitting TRBD1. Trimming removed 6 bases from V and 5 bases from J; junction bases left unmatched: 9. Germline assignment: CDR1 MGHRA and CDR2 YSYEKL. The CDR3 is 15 residues long. Written as DNA, the CDR3 is TGCGCCAGCAGGTCGGGACAGGGGTCCCTTTATGGCTACACCTTC. Protein: CASRSGQGSLYGYTF.

The table lists this clonotype with a few counts. J is TRBJ2-1 and V is TRBV6-5; D assignment may be TRBD1 or TRBD2 (7 bases each). The germline gives CDR1 MNHEY, CDR2 SVGAGI. The CDR3 is 16 amino acids. The ends were cut back, 6 bases at V and 4 bases at J, with 19 bases in the middle. For the CDR3, the DNA is TGTGCCAGCAGCGCGTCCTCAGCGGGACAGTACAATGAGCAGTTCTTC. The encoded protein is CASSASSAGQYNEQFF.

This clonotype has a handful of counts. A junction end diverges from the germline sequence, so it may reflect a read error. The V and J genes are TRBV3-1 and TRBJ2-2; 9 bases fit TRBD2. Per the germline V gene, CDR1 is LGHDT and CDR2 is YNNKEL (reference sequence). The CDR3 consists of 15 residues. This chain's CDR3 is CAGSPPAGGGGELFF. CDR3 coding DNA: TGTGCCGGCAGCCCCCCAGCGGGAGGAGGCGGGGAGCTGTTTTTT.

This clonotype was counted a few times. The V call is TRBV27, the J call TRBJ1-5; weak D call: TRBD1 (5 bases). This CDR3 is 15 amino acids long. V was clipped by 6 bases and J by 3 bases, with 15 bases between them. Germline V gene lookup returns CDR1 MNHEY and CDR2 SMNVEV (reference sequence). The CDR3 nucleotides read TGTGCCAGCAGCACCCCCGAGGGGCCCAATCAGCCCCAGCATTTT. This sequence encodes CASSTPEGPNQPQHF.

This rearrangement joins TRBV5-1 to TRBJ2-7, with D possibly being TRBD1 or TRBD2 (6 bases each). The CDR3 is 13 amino acids. V was clipped by 4 bases and J by 3 bases, with 11 bases between them. The germline V gene has CDR1 SGHRS and CDR2 YFSETQ. This CDR3 is CASSRGQVYEQYF. CDR3 nucleotide sequence: TGCGCCAGCAGCCGGGGGCAGGTCTACGAGCAGTACTTC.

The rearrangement links TRBV3-1 to TRBJ2-6; no reliable D call. CDR1 LGHDT and CDR2 YNNKEL come from the germline V gene (reference sequence). The CDR3 spans 15 residues. Deletions cut 3 bases from V and 6 bases from J, with 12 bases between. Here the CDR3 DNA reads TGTGCCAGCAGCCAGGTCGGAGCCGCGGCCAACGTCCTGACTTTC. Residues: CASSQVGAAANVLTF. The full variable domain, in which reference TRBV3-1 and TRBJ2-6 provide the parts outside the CDR3, is DTAVSQTPKYLVTQMGNDKSIKCEQNLGHDTMYWYKQDSKKFLKIMFSYNNKELIINETVPNRFSPKSPDKAHLNLHINSLELGDSAVYFCASSQVGAAANVLTFGAGSRLTVL.

The V call is TRBV7-2, the J call TRBJ2-1, with TRBD1 identical over 10 bases. With 0 bases clipped from V and 9 bases from J, the junction kept 5 bases outside the gene matches. The CDR3 sequence is 15 residues long. In germline, CDR1 is SGHTA, CDR2 FQGNSA. The CDR3 reads CASSLAGTGVGEQFF. The CDR3 DNA is TGTGCCAGCAGCTTAGCTGGGACAGGGGTTGGTGAGCAGTTCTTC.

A single count supports this clonotype. One end of the junction varies from germline; a read error may be responsible. This chain uses TRBV11-1 with TRBJ1-1, with D possibly TRBD1 on 6 matching bases. The CDR3 consists of 17 residues. The V gene's germline CDR1 is SGHAT and CDR2 FQDESV (reference sequence). Here the CDR3 reads CASNLAQPKQGNTEAFF. The CDR3 DNA reads TGTGCCAGCAACTTAGCCCAACCTAAACAGGGGAACACTGAAGCTTTCTTT.

The sample holds a few counts of this clonotype. The V gene is TRBV4-1, the J gene TRBJ1-5; possible D gene TRBD1, 5 bases. Between the trimmed V and J ends, which lost 2 bases and 2 bases, there was a span of 10 bases. The CDR3 covers 15 residues. CDR1 is MGHRA, CDR2 YSYEKL, per germline. The CDR3 loop is CASSQWQGGNQPQHF. CDR3 in DNA: TGCGCCAGCAGCCAATGGCAGGGAGGCAATCAGCCCCAGCATTTT.

The sample holds a few counts of this clonotype. The chain combines TRBV3-1 with TRBJ2-7, with D unclear. Trimming took off 0 bases at V and 2 bases at J, with 8 bases between the two ends. This CDR3 has 14 amino acids. The germline V gene has CDR1 LGHDT and CDR2 YNNKEL (reference sequence). The CDR3 protein is CASSQEPTTYEQYF. CDR3 nucleotide sequence: TGTGCCAGCAGCCAAGAGCCCACAACCTACGAGCAGTACTTC.

Details on this clonotype: A much larger clone lies one base from this, so it may be a read error. The chain combines TRBV5-6 with TRBJ1-6, with D uncertain. CDR3 length: 15 residues. Trimming took 1 base from V and 5 from J, leaving 10 bases between them. In germline, CDR1 is SGHDT, CDR2 YYEEEE. The CDR3 bases are TGTGCCAGCAGCTTGTTAACTGAGAATAATTCACCCCTCCACTTT. This gives the protein CASSLLTENNSPLHF.